The text below deals with one T cell receptor beta chain. These data are taken from a study of technical replicates of blood from a few donors. TCRdb keeps only in-frame clones here, not all; method: immunoSEQ multiplex PCR. This table has about 70,000 clones, around 97% appearing once. Sequencing used T cells isolated from PBMCs. This receptor was identified in a human donor in good health.

In nucleotides, the CDR3 is TGTGCCAGCAGTTACTCGACAGGGTCCAGTGGCTACACCTTC. This codes for CASSYSTGSSGYTF. The chain employs TRBV6-5 and TRBJ1-2, with TRBD1 matching over 7 bases. The CDR3 runs 14 residues. J lost 7 bases, V lost 0 bases, and 5 bases had no gene match. CDR1 and CDR2 from the germline V gene are MNHEY and SVGAGI.